Detailed here is one T cell receptor (beta chain). With only one base between it and a far larger clone, this is likely a read error. This entry belongs to a study of shared clonotypes between healthy human individuals. CDR3 length: 14 amino acids. Germline CDR1 and CDR2: SGHTA and FQGNSA. Measured with immunoSEQ multiplex PCR; TCRdb has only the in-frame clones, and not every one. The sample holds about 490,000 clones, over 70% seen once. This chain joins TRBV7-2 and TRBJ2-5, with D perhaps matching TRBD1 or TRBD2 (5 bases each). This receptor was taken from a woman between 35 and 50 years old in good health. Some clones in this sample may be carry-over from other donors' samples. Specimen: PBMCs. CDR3 residues: CASSLEGVSGTRYF. The CDR3 nucleotides are TGTGCCAGCAGCTTGGAAGGTGTCTCGGGGACCCGGTACTTC.